The clone carrying this T cell receptor (beta chain) was picked up one time. Antigen unknown. These data originate in a study of cytomegalovirus exposure and HLA in healthy donors. Looking at the study overall: The study's early data release held about 80 million unique TCRs from HLA-typed donors.

Both 60 Vbeta primers and 13 Jbeta primers went into the PCR. Sequencing used immunoSEQ multiplex PCR; TCRdb keeps in-frame clones, though not all of them. The sample has about 84,000 clones, around 66% seen once. The germline CDR1 and CDR2 sequences are LGHNA and YNFKEQ. After removal of 1 base from V and 5 bases from J, the junction contained 4 bases not matched to a gene. CDR3 length: 16 amino acids. Study conclusions and caveats: Presence/absence analyses supposed approximately even sequencing depth among donors.

V usage is TRBV4-2 and J usage is TRBJ2-2; 10 bases map to TRBD2. The receptor's source is a woman in her thirties or forties in good health and CMV-seropositive. The specimen sequenced was PBMCs. Written as DNA, the CDR3 is TGTGCCAGCAGCCAAGCGGTAGCGGGAGGTACCGGGGAGCTGTTTTTT. This translates into CASSQAVAGGTGELFF.